These T cell receptor beta chains were read from a single sample in a study of response to subunit inactivated influenza vaccine. TCRdb recomputed calls from the RT-PCR reads with MiXCR, one row per CDR3 protein. The sample has hundreds of thousands of distinct CDR3 sequences; roughly 8.2% are singletons. The sample consisted of PBMCs from blood, taken roughly 24 months after vaccination. The origin of the receptors is a man aged 50-75 years who received an inactivated influenza vaccine. Each CDR3 is given with its conserved first and last residue. The order of the fields is CDR3 length, V gene, J gene, CDR3 protein.

13	TRBV7-2	TRBJ2-7	CASSQNVGYEQYF
12	TRBV7-9	TRBJ2-7	CASSGGQYEQYF
14	TRBV29-1	TRBJ1-2	CSVGTGTGNYGYTF
15	TRBV19	TRBJ2-7	CASSVVPGNYYEQYF
17	TRBV5-1	TRBJ2-1	CASSLASRTGRYNEQFF
12	TRBV29-1	TRBJ2-3	CSVKRGLDTQYF
13	TRBV20-1	TRBJ1-6	CSASPRVNSPLHF
15	TRBV5-5	TRBJ2-7	CASSLTSGRRDEQYF
12	TRBV9	TRBJ2-1	CASSEDSGMQFF
17	TRBV28	TRBJ1-2	CASSFGGRGEGNYGYTF
14	TRBV7-8	TRBJ2-7	CASSSDRWLNEQYF
13	TRBV7-9	TRBJ1-6	CASRSGGSSPLHF
14	TRBV29-1	TRBJ1-1	CSVSYKARLPEAFF
15	TRBV5-6	TRBJ2-6	CASSSLPVGANVLTF
21	TRBV9	TRBJ2-2	CASSVALYPGLRGGETGELFF